The 3 T cell receptor beta chains below all came from one sample that was sequenced in a study of T cell responses to AZD1222 COVID-19 vaccine. Repertoires were generated with immunoSEQ multiplex PCR, while TCRdb's copy carries only in-frame clones and drops some. The sample lists some 110,000 clones, 70% to 90% occurring once. Sequences were derived from peripheral blood, sampled 28 days after the second AZD1222 dose. The source is an adult who received the AZD1222 COVID-19 vaccine.

This clone was recorded once. The J gene is TRBJ2-2, the V gene TRBV5-4; TRBD1 agrees at 7 bases. The CDR3 is 14 amino acids. The germline V gene has CDR1 SGHNT and CDR2 YYREEE (reference sequence). V gave up 2 bases and J gave up 6 bases; unmatched junction bases: 4. The CDR3 DNA reads TGTGCCAGCAGCTTCGGACAGGCGCCCGGGGAGCTGTTTTTT. This gives the protein CASSFGQAPGELFF.

The genes are TRBV6-4 and TRBJ2-1; 14 bases are shared with TRBD2. The CDR3 length is 16 residues. Germline V gene lookup returns CDR1 MRHNA and CDR2 SNTAGT. J was trimmed by 8 bases and V by 0 bases; bases with no gene match: 3. CDR3 nucleotides: TGTGCCAGCAGTGACTCGGGGACTAGCGGGAGTGATGAGCAGTTCTTC. This gives the protein CASSDSGTSGSDEQFF.

This clone is a singleton in its sample. The chain uses TRBV7-3 and TRBJ1-1; tentative D call: TRBD1 (6 bases). V lost 3 bases to trimming and J lost 0 bases, with 11 bases between them. CDR1 and CDR2 from the germline V gene are SGHTA and FQGTGA. The CDR3 has 15 amino acids. The CDR3 spells CASSLGGRMNTEAFF. CDR3 sequence (DNA): TGTGCCAGCAGCTTGGGGGGGCGCATGAACACTGAAGCTTTCTTT.